This T cell receptor beta chain derives from a study of radiation and T cells in renal cell carcinoma. About the research overall: Nephrectomy followed 15 Gy stereotactic body radiation by 4 weeks.

Study-level results: Top tumor clonotypes rose in blood 2 weeks post-radiation, then contracted. Without pretreatment biopsies, baseline tumor clonotype presence was undetermined.

Indicated time point: baseline pretreatment blood. The treatment here: 15 Gy SBRT to primary tumor, nephrectomy 4 weeks later. Serial blood draws occurred at baseline and 2 and 4 weeks post-SBRT. Libraries were prepared by immunoSEQ multiplex PCR; TCRdb keeps only in-frame clonotypes and omits some of them. Among about 140,000 clones listed, 83% were seen once. Regarding this clone: Its antigen is currently unknown.

From germline, CDR1 is LGHNA and CDR2 YSLEER. V was cut by 0 bases and J by 14 bases, with 17 bases left in between. This CDR3 has 15 residues. The clonotype originates from a woman in her forties or fifties with renal cell carcinoma. Sample: blood, taken from a patient whose treatment included radiotherapy and nephrectomy. The chain uses TRBV4-3 and TRBJ2-6; D unresolved. CDR3 nucleotide sequence: TGCGCCAGCAGCCAAGAGGCGGTGAACTTTCCAATCCTGACTTTC. Its protein is CASSQEAVNFPILTF.